Listed below are T cell receptor beta chains from one sample, sequenced in a study of blood T cell repertoires in COVID-19. Profiling relied on immunoSEQ multiplex PCR, and the TCRdb table lists in-frame clones only, not all of them. The data show around 150,000 clones, with 78% seen just once and approximately 9.9% held by the top ten. Sequenced input: peripheral blood. The receptors derive from a man aged 55 to 69 who had recovered from COVID-19. Each CDR3 is given without its conserved first and last residue.

v_call cdr3_aa
TRBV11-2 ASSPELNTEAF
TRBV4-2 ASSQESGRRKDTQY
TRBV6-5 ASSYGGGYT
TRBV27 ASWEWGDNTEAF
TRBV29-1 SVVQGTIYEQY
TRBV5-8 ASSLADSYPGELF
TRBV30 AWASGTGSEQY
TRBV18 ASSPRDRSNTEAF
TRBV7-9 ASTVGDKSNEKLF
TRBV18 ASSPPVGGWTEAF
TRBV5-1 ASSLRVAEETQY
TRBV6-5 AIGDRLNTGELF
TRBV9 ASSVADQETQY
TRBV19 ASSIDASYRDTQY
TRBV2 ASSADRVGANYGYT
TRBV27 ASSLGGGSNQPQH
TRBV18 ASSPPRDSIGGEQF
TRBV9 ASSAQSGELF
TRBV5-6 ASSFRAGLFTGELF
TRBV6-6 ASSQRKRLAGSTYEQY
TRBV9 ASSARDRDTEAF
TRBV4-2 ASSQEGQGNTEAF